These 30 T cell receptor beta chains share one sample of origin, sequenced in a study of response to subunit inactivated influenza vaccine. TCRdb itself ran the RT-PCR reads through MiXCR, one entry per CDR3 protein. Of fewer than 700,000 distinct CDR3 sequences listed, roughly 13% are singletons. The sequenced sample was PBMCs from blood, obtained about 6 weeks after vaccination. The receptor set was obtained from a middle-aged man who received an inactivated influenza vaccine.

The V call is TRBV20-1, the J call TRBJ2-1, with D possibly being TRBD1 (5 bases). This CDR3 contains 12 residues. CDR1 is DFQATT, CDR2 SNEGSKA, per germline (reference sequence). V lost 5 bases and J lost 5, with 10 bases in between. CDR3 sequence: CSAPGQNNEQFF. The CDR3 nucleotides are TGCAGTGCTCCAGGGCAGAACAATGAGCAGTTCTTC.

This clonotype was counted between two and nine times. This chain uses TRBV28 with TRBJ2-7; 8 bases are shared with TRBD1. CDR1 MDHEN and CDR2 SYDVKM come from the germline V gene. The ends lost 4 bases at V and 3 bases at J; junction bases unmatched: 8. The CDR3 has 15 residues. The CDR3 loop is CASSYGQGLIYEQYF. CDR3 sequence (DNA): TGTGCCAGCAGTTACGGACAGGGCTTGATCTACGAGCAGTACTTC.

The CDR3 DNA sequence: TGTGCCAGCAGAAAGGGACTAGCTCCCGCCTACAATGAGCAGTTCTTC. It specifies CASRKGLAPAYNEQFF. The chain joins TRBV12-3 or TRBV12-4 to TRBJ2-1, with 9 bases fitting TRBD2. J was trimmed by 2 bases and V by 6 bases; bases with no gene match: 8. This CDR3 comprises 16 residues.

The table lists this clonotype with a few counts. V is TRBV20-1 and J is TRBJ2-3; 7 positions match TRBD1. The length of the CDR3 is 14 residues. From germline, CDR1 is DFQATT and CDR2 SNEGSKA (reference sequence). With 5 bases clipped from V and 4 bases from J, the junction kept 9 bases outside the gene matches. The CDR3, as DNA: TGCAGTGCTCCAAGACAGGGTGCGGCAGATACGCAGTATTTT. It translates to CSAPRQGAADTQYF.

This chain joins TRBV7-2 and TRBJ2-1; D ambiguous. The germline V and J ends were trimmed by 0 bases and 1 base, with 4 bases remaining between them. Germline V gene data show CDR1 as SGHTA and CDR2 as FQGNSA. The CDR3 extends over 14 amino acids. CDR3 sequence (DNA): TGTGCCAGCAGCTTAGCGGAGTCCTACAATGAGCAGTTCTTC. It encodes CASSLAESYNEQFF.

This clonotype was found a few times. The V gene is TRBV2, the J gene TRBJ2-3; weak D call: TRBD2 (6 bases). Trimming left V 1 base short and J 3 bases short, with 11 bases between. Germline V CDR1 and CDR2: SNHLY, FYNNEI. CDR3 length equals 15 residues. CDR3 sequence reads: CASSEGGVLTDTQYF. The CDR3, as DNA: TGTGCCAGCAGTGAAGGGGGGGTTCTGACAGATACGCAGTATTTT.

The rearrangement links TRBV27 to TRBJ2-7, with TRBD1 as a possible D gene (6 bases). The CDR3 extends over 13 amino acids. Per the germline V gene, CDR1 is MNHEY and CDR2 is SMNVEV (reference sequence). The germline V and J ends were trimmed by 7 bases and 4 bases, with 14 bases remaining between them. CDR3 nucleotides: TGTGCCAGCAAAAACAGGGCGTCATACGAGCAGTACTTC. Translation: CASKNRASYEQYF.

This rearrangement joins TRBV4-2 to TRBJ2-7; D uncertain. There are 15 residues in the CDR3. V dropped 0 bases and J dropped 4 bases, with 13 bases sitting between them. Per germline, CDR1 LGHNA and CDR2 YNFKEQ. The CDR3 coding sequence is TGTGCCAGCAGCCAAGATCTGTGGCCGAGTTACGAGCAGTACTTC. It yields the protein CASSQDLWPSYEQYF.

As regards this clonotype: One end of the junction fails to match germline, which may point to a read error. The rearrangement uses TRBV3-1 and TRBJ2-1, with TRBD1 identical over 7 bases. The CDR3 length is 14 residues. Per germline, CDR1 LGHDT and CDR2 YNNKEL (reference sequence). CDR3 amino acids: CASSPSTWTGRSVF. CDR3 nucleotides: TGTGCCAGCAGCCCTTCAACTTGGACAGGCCGATCGGTCTTC.

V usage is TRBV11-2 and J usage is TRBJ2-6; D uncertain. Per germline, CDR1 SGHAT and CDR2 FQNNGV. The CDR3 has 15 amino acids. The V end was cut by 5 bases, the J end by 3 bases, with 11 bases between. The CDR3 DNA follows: TGTGCCAGCAGCCCCCCTCGCGGTGGGGCCAACGTCCTGACTTTC. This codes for CASSPPRGGANVLTF. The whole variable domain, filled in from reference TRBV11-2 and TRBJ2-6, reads EAGVAQSPRYKIIEKRQSVAFWCNPISGHATLYWYQQILGQGPKLLIQFQNNGVVDDSQLPKDRFSAERLKGVDSTLKIQPAKLEDSAVYLCASSPPRGGANVLTFGAGSRLTVL.

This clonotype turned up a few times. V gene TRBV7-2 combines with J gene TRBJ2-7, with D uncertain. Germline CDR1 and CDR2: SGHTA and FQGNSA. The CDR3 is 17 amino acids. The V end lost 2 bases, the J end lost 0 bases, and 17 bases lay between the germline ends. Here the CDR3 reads CASSLQGTYGLSYEQYF. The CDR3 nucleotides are TGTGCCAGCAGCTTACAAGGCACGTATGGTCTCTCCTACGAGCAGTACTTC.

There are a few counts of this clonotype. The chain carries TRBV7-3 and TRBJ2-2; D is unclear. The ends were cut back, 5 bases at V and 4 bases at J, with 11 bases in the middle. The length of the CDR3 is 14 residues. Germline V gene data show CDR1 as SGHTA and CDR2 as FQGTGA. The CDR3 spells CASSIWVGTGELFF. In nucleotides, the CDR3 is TGTGCCAGCAGCATATGGGTCGGCACCGGGGAGCTGTTTTTT.

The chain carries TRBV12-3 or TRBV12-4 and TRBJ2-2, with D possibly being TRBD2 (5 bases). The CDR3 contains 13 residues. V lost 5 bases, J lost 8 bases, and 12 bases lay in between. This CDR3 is CASSPREGGELFF. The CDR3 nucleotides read TGTGCCAGCAGTCCCCGGGAAGGTGGGGAGCTGTTTTTT.

The CDR3 here is CASSTGQASSSTDTQYF. The DNA for the CDR3 is TGTGCCAGCAGCACCGGACAGGCTTCCTCTAGCACAGATACGCAGTATTTT. The V gene is TRBV11-2, the J gene TRBJ2-3, with TRBD1 identical over 7 bases. The junction had 11 bases not matched to a gene; V was cut back by 5 bases and J by 0 bases. CDR3 length: 17 amino acids. Germline lookup yields CDR1 SGHAT and CDR2 FQNNGV.

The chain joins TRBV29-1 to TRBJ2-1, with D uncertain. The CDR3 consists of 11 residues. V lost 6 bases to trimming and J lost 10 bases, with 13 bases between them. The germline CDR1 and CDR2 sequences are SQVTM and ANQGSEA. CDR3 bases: TGCAGCGTACTCCGTGCGCTCGAGCAGTTCTTC. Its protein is CSVLRALEQFF.

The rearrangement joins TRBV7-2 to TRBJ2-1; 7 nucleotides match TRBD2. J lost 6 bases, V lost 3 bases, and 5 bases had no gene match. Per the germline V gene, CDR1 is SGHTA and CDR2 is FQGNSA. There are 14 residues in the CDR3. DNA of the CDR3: TGTGCCAGCAGCTTGGGGGGGAGGATCAATGAGCAGTTCTTC. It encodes CASSLGGRINEQFF.

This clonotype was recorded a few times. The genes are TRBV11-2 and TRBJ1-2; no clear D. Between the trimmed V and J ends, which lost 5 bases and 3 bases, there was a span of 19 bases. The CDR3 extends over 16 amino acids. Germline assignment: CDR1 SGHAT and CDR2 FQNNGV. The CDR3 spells CASSLVGRGGDYGYTF. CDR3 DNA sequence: TGTGCCAGCAGCCTGGTCGGACGAGGTGGGGACTATGGCTACACCTTC.

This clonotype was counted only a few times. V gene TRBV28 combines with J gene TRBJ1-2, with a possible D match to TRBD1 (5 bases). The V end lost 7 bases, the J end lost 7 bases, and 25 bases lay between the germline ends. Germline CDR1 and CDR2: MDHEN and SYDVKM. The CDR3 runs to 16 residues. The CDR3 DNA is TGTGCCAGCACCACCTTTCGCAGGGCCCGGGTCTCTGGCTACACCTTC. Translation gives CASTTFRRARVSGYTF.

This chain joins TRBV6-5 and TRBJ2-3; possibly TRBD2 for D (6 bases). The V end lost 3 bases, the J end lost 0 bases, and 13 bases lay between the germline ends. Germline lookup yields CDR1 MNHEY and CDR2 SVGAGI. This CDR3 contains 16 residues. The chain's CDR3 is CASSYGGVLSTDTQYF. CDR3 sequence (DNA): TGTGCCAGCAGTTATGGCGGGGTACTTAGCACAGATACGCAGTATTTT.

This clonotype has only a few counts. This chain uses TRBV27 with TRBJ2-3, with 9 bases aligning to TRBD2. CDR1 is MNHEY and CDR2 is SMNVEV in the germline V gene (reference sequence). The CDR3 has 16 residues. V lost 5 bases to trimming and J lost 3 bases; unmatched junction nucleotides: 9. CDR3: CASSPLAGWGTDTQYF. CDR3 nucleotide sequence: TGTGCCAGCAGTCCCCTAGCGGGGTGGGGGACAGATACGCAGTATTTT.

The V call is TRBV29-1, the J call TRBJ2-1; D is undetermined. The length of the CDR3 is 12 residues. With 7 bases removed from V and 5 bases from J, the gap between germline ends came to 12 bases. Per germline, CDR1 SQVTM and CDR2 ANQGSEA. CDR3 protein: CSDRARNNEQFF. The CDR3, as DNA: TGCAGCGATCGGGCGCGGAACAATGAGCAGTTCTTC.

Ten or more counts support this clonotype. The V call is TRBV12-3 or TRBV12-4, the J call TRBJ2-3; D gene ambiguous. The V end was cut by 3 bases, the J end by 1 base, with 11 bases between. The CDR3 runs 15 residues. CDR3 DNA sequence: TGTGCCAGCAGTTTGACCGAGGAAGGCACAGATACGCAGTATTTT. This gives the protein CASSLTEEGTDTQYF.

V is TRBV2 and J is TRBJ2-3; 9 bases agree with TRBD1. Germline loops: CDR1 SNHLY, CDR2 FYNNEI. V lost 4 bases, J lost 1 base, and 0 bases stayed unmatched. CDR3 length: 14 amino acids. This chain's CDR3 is CASSGTGGTDTQYF. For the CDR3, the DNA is TGTGCCAGCAGTGGGACAGGGGGCACAGATACGCAGTATTTT.

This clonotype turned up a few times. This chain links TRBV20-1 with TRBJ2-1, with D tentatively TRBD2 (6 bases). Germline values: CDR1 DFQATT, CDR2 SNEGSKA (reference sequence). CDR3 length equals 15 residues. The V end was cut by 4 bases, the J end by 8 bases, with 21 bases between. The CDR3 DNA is TGCAGTGCTATGGTAGCGGCCGGGAATATAGATGAGCAGTTCTTC. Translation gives CSAMVAAGNIDEQFF.

The CDR3 spells CASSLSPQGYGYTF. The CDR3 DNA follows: TGTGCCAGCAGCTTAAGCCCGCAGGGCTATGGCTACACCTTC. J is TRBJ1-2 and V is TRBV7-9, with a possible D match to TRBD1 (5 bases). The CDR3 covers 14 residues. V was cut by 2 bases and J by 4 bases, with 11 bases left in between. Germline CDR1 and CDR2: SEHNR and FQNEAQ (reference sequence).

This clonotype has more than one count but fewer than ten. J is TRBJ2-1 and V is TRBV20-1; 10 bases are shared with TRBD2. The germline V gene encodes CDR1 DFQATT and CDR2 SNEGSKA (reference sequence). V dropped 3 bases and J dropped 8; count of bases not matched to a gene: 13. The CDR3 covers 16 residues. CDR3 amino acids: CSASRSSGRASDEQFF. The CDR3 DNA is TGCAGTGCTAGCAGATCGAGCGGGAGGGCCTCAGATGAGCAGTTCTTC.

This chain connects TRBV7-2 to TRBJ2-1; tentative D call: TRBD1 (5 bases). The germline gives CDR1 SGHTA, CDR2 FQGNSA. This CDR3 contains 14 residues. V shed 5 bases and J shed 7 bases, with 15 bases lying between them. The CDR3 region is CASSPRTYGNEQFF. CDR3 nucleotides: TGTGCCAGCAGCCCCCGGACATATGGGAATGAGCAGTTCTTC.

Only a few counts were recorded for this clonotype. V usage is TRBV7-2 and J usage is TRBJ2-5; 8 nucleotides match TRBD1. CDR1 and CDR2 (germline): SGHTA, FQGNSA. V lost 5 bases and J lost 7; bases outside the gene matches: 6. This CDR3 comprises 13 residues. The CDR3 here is CASSAGGLRTQYF. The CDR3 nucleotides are TGTGCCAGCAGCGCAGGGGGCCTAAGGACCCAGTACTTC.

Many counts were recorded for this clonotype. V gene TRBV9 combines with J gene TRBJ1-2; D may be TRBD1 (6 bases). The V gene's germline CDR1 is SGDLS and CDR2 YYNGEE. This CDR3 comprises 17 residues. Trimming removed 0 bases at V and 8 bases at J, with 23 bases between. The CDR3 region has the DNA TGTGCCAGCAGCGTAGGAGGAGGGGGAAGGTATGAAGGCGGCTACACCTTC. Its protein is CASSVGGGGRYEGGYTF.

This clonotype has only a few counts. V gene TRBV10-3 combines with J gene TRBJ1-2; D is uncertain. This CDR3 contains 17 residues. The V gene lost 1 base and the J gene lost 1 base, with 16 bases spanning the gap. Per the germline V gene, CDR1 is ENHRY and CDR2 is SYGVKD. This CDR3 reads CAISELVVGRSNYGYTF. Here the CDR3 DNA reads TGTGCCATCAGTGAGTTAGTCGTCGGCCGGAGTAACTATGGCTACACCTTC.